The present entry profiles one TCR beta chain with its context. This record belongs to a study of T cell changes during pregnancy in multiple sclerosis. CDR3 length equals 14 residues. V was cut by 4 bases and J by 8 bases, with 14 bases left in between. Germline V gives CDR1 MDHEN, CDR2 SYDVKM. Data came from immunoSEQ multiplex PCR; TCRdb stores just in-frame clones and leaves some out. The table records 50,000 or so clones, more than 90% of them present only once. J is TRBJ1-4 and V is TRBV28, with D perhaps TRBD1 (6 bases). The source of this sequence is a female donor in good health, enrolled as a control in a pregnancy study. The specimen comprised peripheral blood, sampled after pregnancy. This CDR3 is CASSWEQGEEKLFF. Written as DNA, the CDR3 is TGTGCCAGCAGTTGGGAACAGGGTGAAGAAAAACTGTTTTTT.